The clone carrying this T cell receptor (beta chain) was seen a single time. The record originates from a study of blood T cell repertoires in COVID-19. Turning to the study itself: The United States, Italy and Spain supplied acute and convalescent COVID-19 samples. From T cells, B-cell-depleted T cells, or PBMCs came the material, which was cDNA or gDNA.

In the authors' workflow: The authors estimated nucleated cell counts from reference gene primer amplification. TCRdb's copy holds only in-frame clones and misses some; the assay was immunoSEQ multiplex PCR. D and trimming come from the DNA, and the V and J calls and clone size come from that table. This table has roughly 180,000 clones, approximately 86% appearing once. Germline V lookup: CDR1 SQVTM, CDR2 ANQGSEA. The length of the CDR3 is 13 residues. Trimming took 4 bases from V and 2 from J, leaving 11 bases between them. Seattle's cohort entered during active infection and was followed longitudinally.

The chain links TRBV29-1 to TRBJ1-2, with D possibly matching TRBD1 (6 bases). This clonotype was sampled from a man older than 75 with COVID-19, enrolled during active disease. The sequenced sample was peripheral blood. The chain's CDR3 is CSVAQGQNYGYTF. CDR3 coding DNA: TGCAGCGTTGCACAGGGTCAGAACTATGGCTACACCTTC.